This T cell receptor beta chain was sequenced for a study of CD8+CD57+ T cells in acquired aplastic anemia. Looking at the study overall: The sorted CD4+ and CD8+ cells yielded an average approximately 3 ug of DNA.

The authors sequenced patients whose flow cytometry had shown CD8+CD57+ cell expansion. TCR beta VDJ and CDR3 were profiled, and genomic DNA was the template. TCRdb fed the reads into MiXCR, producing one record per CDR3 protein. The top ten clones hold 35% to 50% of a sample with approximately 250,000 distinct CDR3 sequences, approximately 79% of them seen once. The trim removed 5 bases at V and 8 bases at J, leaving 7 bases unmatched. Germline V gives CDR1 SEHNR, CDR2 FQNEAQ (reference sequence). This CDR3 has 14 amino acids. This TCR was sampled from a human donor with aplastic anemia. The V and J genes are TRBV7-9 and TRBJ2-1, with 9 bases lining up with TRBD2. Sequenced input: sorted CD4+, CD8+, or CD8+CD57+ T cells (not recorded which) from PBMCs. The CDR3 reads CASSGSGGSDEQFF. The CDR3 coding sequence is TGTGCCAGCAGCGGAAGCGGGGGGAGCGATGAGCAGTTCTTC.